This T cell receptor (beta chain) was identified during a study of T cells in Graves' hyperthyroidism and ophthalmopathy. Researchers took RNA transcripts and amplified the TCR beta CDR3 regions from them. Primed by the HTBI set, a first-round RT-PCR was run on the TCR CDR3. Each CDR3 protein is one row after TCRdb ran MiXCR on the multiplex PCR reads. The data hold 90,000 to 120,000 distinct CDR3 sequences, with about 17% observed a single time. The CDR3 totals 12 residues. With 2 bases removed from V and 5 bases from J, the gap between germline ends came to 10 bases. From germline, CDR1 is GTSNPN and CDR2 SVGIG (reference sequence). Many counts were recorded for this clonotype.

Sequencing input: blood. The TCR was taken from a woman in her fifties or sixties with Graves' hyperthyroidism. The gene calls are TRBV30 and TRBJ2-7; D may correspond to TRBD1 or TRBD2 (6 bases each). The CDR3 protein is CAWSKGGHEQYF. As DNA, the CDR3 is TGTGCCTGGAGTAAGGGGGGCCACGAGCAGTACTTC.